The source of this T cell receptor (beta chain) is a study of shared clonotypes between healthy human individuals (dated by TCRdb to the early 2020s). Regarding the study in general: The cohort included three men and a couple of women between 18 and 49 years of age. For each donor, CD4 naive and CD4 memory were each run on three plates, CD8 naive on two plates, and CD8 memory on one plate. The study deeply sequenced blood TCR repertoires of about five healthy adults to estimate repertoire size and the extent of clonotype sharing between individuals. Different laboratories and diverse techniques were used to prepare libraries and sequence TCR repertoires, to increase sequencing depth and limit assay-specific biases. Each donor's leukapheresis produced roughly between roughly 0.85 and 9.5 billion PBMCs.

On this clone itself: The target of this receptor is not known. Qualities for individual bases were not recorded, and no much larger clone is one base off.

Using the deep immunoSEQ assay, TCR CDR3 regions were amplified from genomic DNA by multiplex PCR. Extracted genomic DNA from each cell subset was spread evenly across all wells of several immunoSEQ 96-well plates, with each plate serving as a replicate. For sorted subsets, approximately 210 ng of genomic DNA, equivalent to some 30,000 T cell genomes, went into each replicate PCR. Purified libraries were quantified with a Qubit 3.0 fluorometer, sized on a Bioanalyzer 2100, and re-quantified with the KAPA Library Quantification kit. Every immunoSEQ 96-well plate was sequenced on a separate single-read 150-cycle Illumina NextSeq 550 flow cell. Per the authors' processing: Because the immunoSEQ output held only junctional sequences and lacked quality scores, the filtering could not match the filtering applied to full-length reads. Sequences were annotated with PyIR, a Python wrapper for IgBLAST v1.9, and V/J genes and CDR3 were assigned using IMGT germline references. Any read was removed if the V/J assignment was weak (E-value above 1e-6), the CDR3 was missing, or the read contained stop codons, out-of-frame junctions, or ambiguous translated residues. V3J clonotypes were defined as sequences sharing an identical inferred V gene, J gene, and CDR3 amino acid sequence. The percentage overlap between two repertoires was calculated by dividing the number of shared unique clonotypes by the size of the smaller repertoire. RTK rarefaction, the Chao1 estimator, and Recon v2.1 estimates of unobserved clonotypes were used to assess repertoire richness. OLGA was used to compute generation probabilities for all TCRbeta clonotypes that the gDNA method yielded from four donors. Drawn from immuneACCESS, this table holds only the in-frame rearrangements with V and J called that TCRdb kept. Clones are partly lost; checked studies trace under half to an unresolved V gene and leave the rest unexplained. V and J calls and clone size are copied from that table; D and trimming were computed from the DNA. The sample table records around 1.9 million clones; around 93% of these occur just once. More than 1.5% of the sample rests with the top ten.

Overall study results and their limits: Because the study included only a small number of donors, the genetic and exposure-history diversity represented was limited. Based on pairwise subsampling, the degree of clonotype sharing among donors was expected to be affected by sequencing depth. Higher generation probabilities were observed for clonotypes shared by all four sorted-subset donors than for non-shared clonotypes. Estimated clonotype richness was generally larger for naive than for memory subsets. Incomplete sequencing was indicated by rarefaction of sorted-subset datasets, despite the large sequencing depth. Across several donors, approximately 4.6% of naive CD4, 3% to 3.5% of naive CD8, 2.3% of memory CD4, and 0.4% of memory CD8 clonotypes were shared. Sampling was restricted to blood, and TCR repertoires in tissue are likely to differ from TCR repertoires in blood.

CD8 naive samples consisted of CD45RO-negative cells that were positively selected for CCR7, yielding a CD45RA+CCR7+ population without TemRA cells. Donors were healthy HIV-negative adults with no recently reported acute infections or vaccinations. Every donor was a Caucasian adult residing in Nashville, Tennessee, USA. After blood collection by leukapheresis, PBMCs were isolated using Ficoll-Histopaque density gradient centrifugation and then cryopreserved in the vapor phase of liquid nitrogen. Purity and quantity of every magnetically sorted T cell population were checked by analytical flow cytometry. Genomic DNA was isolated from each sorted fraction and quantified by UV absorbance on a Nanodrop 2000c. The sequencing input was naive CD8+ T cells from PBMCs. The cell subset or site label for this specimen denotes: CD45RA+CCR7+. This receptor was obtained from a man aged 18 to 30 in good health. Some clones in this sample may be carry-over from other donors' samples.

The nucleotides read TGTGCCACCAGCGGCCAGACAGGGTCTGGCTACGAGCAGTACTTC. The resulting protein is CATSGQTGSGYEQYF. This chain is built from TRBV15 and TRBJ2-7; 7 bases in between match TRBD1. The CDR1 and CDR2 encoded by the germline V gene (reference sequence) are LNHNV and YYDKDF. From cysteine to phenylalanine, the CDR3 is 15 amino acids long. Only the CDR3 region is kept as DNA, spanning 45 bases read in frame from base 1. From V the trimming removes 5 bases and from J it removes 3 bases, while the gene matches leave 10 bases of the junction unaccounted for.